These T cell receptor beta chains were read from a single sample in a study of blood T cell repertoires in COVID-19. Sequencing was performed with immunoSEQ multiplex PCR; in TCRdb, only in-frame clones are kept and a portion is missing. The sample includes approximately 440,000 clones, around 89% of them seen just once. The specimen was peripheral blood. The receptors originated from a woman between 45 and 60 years old with COVID-19, enrolled during active disease. The CDR3 runs from the conserved cysteine through the conserved F or W. D genes are given only for firm matches.

>TRBV5-6|TRBD1|TRBJ2-1
CASSFFDREPKNEQFF
>TRBV12-3/TRBV12-4|.|TRBJ2-3
CASSFPRDTQYF
>TRBV30|TRBD1|TRBJ1-6
CAWMGTGDRPLHF
>TRBV5-4|.|TRBJ1-1
CASSPRGGWKGMNTEAFF
>TRBV19|.|TRBJ2-7
CASIEGGNHEQYF
>TRBV14|TRBD1|TRBJ1-2
CASSQERGQGSYGYTF
>TRBV29-1|.|TRBJ1-1
CSVGRAAETDEAFF
>TRBV30|TRBD1|TRBJ1-2
CAWSAQGAHGYTF
>TRBV3-1/TRBV3-2|.|TRBJ1-1
CASSHNPQTGTEAFF
>TRBV19|TRBD1|TRBJ1-5
CASSIQGDNQPQHF
>TRBV6-5|TRBD1|TRBJ2-1
CASRPGQGGEQFF
>TRBV10-3|.|TRBJ1-2
CAISESRQDGYTF
>TRBV11-2|TRBD1|TRBJ2-7
CASSPSSGTGNEQYF
>TRBV30|.|TRBJ1-5
CAWRDSWNQPQHF
>TRBV19|TRBD2|TRBJ2-3
CASSINRRGGANLPTDTQYF
>TRBV5-1|.|TRBJ2-2
CASSFNALPNTGELFF
>TRBV12-3/TRBV12-4|.|TRBJ2-4
CASSLAGAVGQYF
>TRBV28|TRBD2|TRBJ2-3
CASSSGTNGDTQYF
>TRBV6-5|TRBD1|TRBJ1-2
CASSYTSGQGGGYTF
>TRBV18|TRBD1|TRBJ1-1
CASSQTGVMNTEAFF
>TRBV11-2|.|TRBJ1-4
CASSLLNEKLFF
>TRBV5-1|TRBD2|TRBJ2-5
CASSGGVETQYF
>TRBV12-3/TRBV12-4|.|TRBJ2-1
CASSPGHFNEQFF
>TRBV18|TRBD1|TRBJ1-2
CASSRPDRDSGYTF
>TRBV27|TRBD2|TRBJ2-3
CASSRASGGGTQYF
>TRBV6-6|.|TRBJ2-5
CASSSRGFGETQYF
>TRBV18|TRBD1|TRBJ1-1
CASSRTGEEDTEAFF
>TRBV19|.|TRBJ2-7
CASLGPRRGGGVGEQYF
>TRBV5-1|TRBD1|TRBJ2-3
CASSPGQGSSTDTQYF
>TRBV15|TRBD1|TRBJ2-5
CATSITRRGQGETQYF
>TRBV6-5|TRBD1|TRBJ1-4
CASRDSTEEKLFF
>TRBV27|TRBD2|TRBJ2-1
CASRGRASYNEQFF
>TRBV11-3|.|TRBJ2-3
CASSPGRSTDTQYF
>TRBV7-9|.|TRBJ1-4
CASSFSSGINEKLFF
>TRBV5-1|.|TRBJ1-6
CASSLLDWGDNSPLHF
>TRBV6-1|TRBD1|TRBJ2-1
CASSVHPGQVSDEQFF
>TRBV10-3|.|TRBJ1-5
CAISESRQINQPQHF
>TRBV6-6|TRBD1|TRBJ1-5
CASRDRTGTNQPQHF
>TRBV6-5|.|TRBJ1-5
CASRDSPYSNQPQHF
>TRBV30|.|TRBJ2-7
CAWSRDTTYEQYF
>TRBV30|.|TRBJ1-1
CGWTVNTEAFF
>TRBV2|.|TRBJ2-7
CASTQTGSRGHEQYF
>TRBV5-5|TRBD1|TRBJ1-2
CASSLEGTGHQGYTF